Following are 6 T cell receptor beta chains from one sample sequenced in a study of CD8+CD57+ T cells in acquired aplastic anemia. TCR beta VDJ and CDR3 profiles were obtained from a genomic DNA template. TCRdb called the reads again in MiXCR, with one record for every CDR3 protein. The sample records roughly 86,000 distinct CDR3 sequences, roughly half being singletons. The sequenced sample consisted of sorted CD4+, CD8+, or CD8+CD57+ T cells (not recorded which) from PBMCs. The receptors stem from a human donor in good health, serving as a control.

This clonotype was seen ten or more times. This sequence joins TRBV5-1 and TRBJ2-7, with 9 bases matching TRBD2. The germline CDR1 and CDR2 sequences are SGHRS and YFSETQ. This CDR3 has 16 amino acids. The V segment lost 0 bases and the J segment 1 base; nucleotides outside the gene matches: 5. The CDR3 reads CASSLASGRLSYEQYF. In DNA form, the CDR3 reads TGCGCCAGCAGCTTGGCAAGCGGGAGGCTATCCTACGAGCAGTACTTC.

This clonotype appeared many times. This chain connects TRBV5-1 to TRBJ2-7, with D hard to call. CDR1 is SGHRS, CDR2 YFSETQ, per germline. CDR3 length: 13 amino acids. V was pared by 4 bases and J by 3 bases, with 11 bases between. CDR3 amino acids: CASSPRSNYEQYF. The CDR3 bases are TGCGCCAGCAGCCCCCGCTCGAACTACGAGCAGTACTTC.

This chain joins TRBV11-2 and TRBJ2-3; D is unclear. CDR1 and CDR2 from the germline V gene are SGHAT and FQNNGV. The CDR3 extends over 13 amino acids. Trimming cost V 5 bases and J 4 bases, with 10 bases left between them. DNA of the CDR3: TGTGCCAGCAGCCCTTTCCGTGCAGATACGCAGTATTTT. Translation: CASSPFRADTQYF.

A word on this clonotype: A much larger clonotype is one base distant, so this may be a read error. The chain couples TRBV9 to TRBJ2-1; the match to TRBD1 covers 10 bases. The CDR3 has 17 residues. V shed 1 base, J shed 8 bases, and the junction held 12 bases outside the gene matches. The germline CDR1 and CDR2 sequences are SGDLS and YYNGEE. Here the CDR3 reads CASSVLPGTGVVYEQFF. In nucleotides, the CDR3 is TGTGCCAGCAGCGTACTCCCCGGGACAGGGGTAGTGTATGAGCAGTTCTTC. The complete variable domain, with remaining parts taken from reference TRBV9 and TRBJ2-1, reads DSGVTQTPKHLITATGQRVTLRCSPRSGDLSVYWYQQSLDQGLQFLIQYYNGEERAKGNILERFSAQQFPDLHSELNLSSLELGDSALYFCASSVLPGTGVVYEQFFGPGTRLTVL.

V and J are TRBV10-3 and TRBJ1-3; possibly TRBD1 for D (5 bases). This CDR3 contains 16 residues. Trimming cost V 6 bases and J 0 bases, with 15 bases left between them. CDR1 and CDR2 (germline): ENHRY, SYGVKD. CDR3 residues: CAISGDSPSSGNTIYF. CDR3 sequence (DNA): TGTGCCATCAGCGGAGACAGTCCTAGCTCTGGAAACACCATATATTTT.

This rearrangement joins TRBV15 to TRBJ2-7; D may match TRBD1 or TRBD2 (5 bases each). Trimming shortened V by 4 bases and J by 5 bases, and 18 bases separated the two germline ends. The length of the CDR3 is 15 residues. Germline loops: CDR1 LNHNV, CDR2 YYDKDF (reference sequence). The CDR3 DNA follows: TGTGCCACCAGCACCTCCGGGACCACTCGGAACGAGCAGTACTTC. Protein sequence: CATSTSGTTRNEQYF.